Following are 27 T cell receptor beta chains from one sample sequenced in a study of shared clonotypes between healthy human individuals. Measured with immunoSEQ multiplex PCR; TCRdb has only the in-frame clones, and not every one. This table has roughly 1,000,000 clones, around 82% appearing once. Sequenced sample: memory CD4+ T cells from PBMCs. Subset denoted: CD45RA-negative fraction. All receptors derive from a man between 18 and 35 years old in good health. Some clones in this sample may be carry-over from other donors' samples.

In this sample, this clone turned up many times. The gene calls are TRBV5-6 and TRBJ2-1; D unclear. Germline CDR1 SGHDT, CDR2 YYEEEE. V lost 1 base, J lost 8 bases, and 10 bases lay in between. CDR3 size: 13 residues. CDR3 region: CASSLRIGDEQFF. Written as DNA, the CDR3 is TGTGCCAGCAGCTTGAGAATCGGCGATGAGCAGTTCTTC.

The chain links TRBV19 to TRBJ1-2, with TRBD1 matching 12 bases. Trimming at V came to 3 bases and at J to 7 bases, leaving 6 bases not matched to a gene. The CDR3 extends over 15 amino acids. Germline values: CDR1 LNHDA, CDR2 SQIVND (reference sequence). For the CDR3, the DNA is TGTGCCAGTAGTATTACGGGACAGGGGGCGAGTGGCTACACCTTC. Translating gives CASSITGQGASGYTF.

This sequence joins TRBV28 and TRBJ2-4, with 10 bases fitting TRBD1. The germline gives CDR1 MDHEN, CDR2 SYDVKM. J gave up 10 bases and V 6 bases, and 6 bases lay outside the gene matches. The CDR3 has 13 amino acids. DNA for the CDR3: TGTGCCAGCAGCTCCGGACAGGGGGTTATTCAGTACTTC. Amino acid sequence: CASSSGQGVIQYF.

This chain's CDR3 is CASSMDRGNTDTQYF. CDR3 bases: TGTGCCAGCAGTATGGACAGGGGAAATACAGATACGCAGTATTTT. The rearrangement links TRBV28 to TRBJ2-3; TRBD1 aligns across 9 bases. Per germline, CDR1 MDHEN and CDR2 SYDVKM. V shed 5 bases, J shed 3 bases, and the junction held 6 bases outside the gene matches. This CDR3 is 15 amino acids long.

The V call is TRBV15, the J call TRBJ1-2; TRBD1 matches at 9 bases. V trimming: 0 bases; J trimming: 5 bases; junction bases outside the gene matches: 4. The CDR3 runs to 15 residues. The germline CDR1 and CDR2 sequences are LNHNV and YYDKDF (reference sequence). Here the CDR3 DNA reads TGTGCCACCAGCAGAGACCGGGACAGGGTATATGGCTACACCTTC. It translates to CATSRDRDRVYGYTF.

The J gene is TRBJ2-1, the V gene TRBV27; the D call may be TRBD1 or TRBD2 (7 bases each). The CDR3 has 16 residues. Germline CDR1 MNHEY, CDR2 SMNVEV (reference sequence). With 5 bases removed from V and 4 bases from J, the gap between germline ends came to 18 bases. The CDR3 DNA sequence: TGTGCCAGCAGTCCGAGACAGGGAGGGACTTACAATGAGCAGTTCTTC. This codes for CASSPRQGGTYNEQFF.

The genes are TRBV6-1 and TRBJ2-6; no definite D call. V lost 3 bases to trimming and J lost 0 bases, with 9 bases between them. CDR1 and CDR2 from the germline V gene are MNHNS and SASEGT. The CDR3 loop spans 16 amino acids. The CDR3 bases are TGTGCCAGCAGTGACGGGCCTAACTCTGGGGCCAACGTCCTGACTTTC. It specifies CASSDGPNSGANVLTF.

The chain joins TRBV18 to TRBJ2-5; TRBD1 agrees at 9 bases. V trimming: 7 bases; J trimming: 4 bases; junction bases outside the gene matches: 4. Per germline, CDR1 KGHSH and CDR2 LQKENI. The CDR3 has 13 residues. CDR3 loop: CASLGQGRETQYF. The CDR3 nucleotides read TGTGCCAGCTTGGGACAGGGCAGAGAGACCCAGTACTTC.

This clone was counted between two and nine times. This rearrangement joins TRBV19 to TRBJ1-5; TRBD1 might be the D (6 bases). This CDR3 contains 14 residues. The ends were cut back, 7 bases at V and 3 bases at J, with 13 bases in the middle. Per germline, CDR1 LNHDA and CDR2 SQIVND (reference sequence). This CDR3 is CASTGGRVNQPQHF. The DNA of the CDR3 is TGTGCCAGTACGGGGGGCAGGGTCAATCAGCCCCAGCATTTT.

This clone was detected only a few times. The J gene is TRBJ1-2, the V gene TRBV5-5; no clear D gene. Per germline, CDR1 SGHKS and CDR2 YYEKEE (reference sequence). The CDR3 consists of 17 residues. V was pared by 4 bases and J by 0 bases, with 19 bases between. The CDR3 spells CASSTSGNAKANYGYTF. In DNA form, the CDR3 reads TGTGCCAGCAGCACATCCGGGAATGCGAAAGCTAACTATGGCTACACCTTC.

This clone has at least ten counts. CDR3 nucleotide sequence: TGTGCCAGCAGTGAGAACAGGGGTAACGGCTACACCTTC. The encoded protein is CASSENRGNGYTF. The chain links TRBV6-1 to TRBJ1-2; 7 nucleotides match TRBD1. CDR3 length equals 13 residues. Germline assignment: CDR1 MNHNS and CDR2 SASEGT. J was trimmed by 8 bases and V by 3 bases; bases with no gene match: 6.

The chain employs TRBV28 and TRBJ2-3, with 9 bases identical to TRBD2. The trim removed 2 bases at V and 4 bases at J, leaving 1 base unmatched. CDR1 is MDHEN, CDR2 SYDVKM, per germline. The CDR3 is 14 amino acids. The CDR3 nucleotides are TGTGCCAGCAGTTTAGCGGGAGGGCCAGATACGCAGTATTTT. Translated, it gives CASSLAGGPDTQYF.

The rearrangement links TRBV2 to TRBJ2-2; D is possibly TRBD1 (5 bases). Trimming took off 2 bases at V and 1 base at J, with 11 bases between the two ends. CDR3 size: 16 residues. Germline values: CDR1 SNHLY, CDR2 FYNNEI. CDR3 nucleotides: TGTGCCAGCAGTGAAAGGGGCCTGGGGAACACCGGGGAGCTGTTTTTT. It specifies CASSERGLGNTGELFF.

The chain couples TRBV30 to TRBJ2-1, with 15 bases fitting TRBD2. Germline V gives CDR1 GTSNPN, CDR2 SVGIG (reference sequence). With 7 bases clipped from V and 4 bases from J, the junction kept 11 bases outside the gene matches. The CDR3 contains 17 residues. CDR3 protein: CASTGLAGGLSYNEQFF. DNA for the CDR3: TGTGCCTCCACGGGACTAGCGGGAGGTTTAAGTTACAATGAGCAGTTCTTC.

The rearrangement uses TRBV5-1 and TRBJ1-1; D possibly corresponds to TRBD1 (5 bases). V shed 5 bases and J shed 5 bases, with 10 bases lying between them. The length of the CDR3 is 12 residues. CDR1 is SGHRS and CDR2 is YFSETQ in the germline V gene. CDR3 sequence (DNA): TGCGCCAGCAGGGACATTGGGACTGAAGCTTTCTTT. Translating it yields CASRDIGTEAFF.

V usage is TRBV7-9 and J usage is TRBJ2-7, with D maybe TRBD1 (5 bases). CDR1 SEHNR and CDR2 FQNEAQ come from the germline V gene (reference sequence). V was shortened by 0 bases and J by 0 bases, with 15 bases between the two germline ends. The CDR3 consists of 17 residues. The CDR3 region is CASSLAGVRASSYEQYF. The DNA for the CDR3 is TGTGCCAGCAGCTTAGCAGGGGTCAGGGCTAGCTCCTACGAGCAGTACTTC.

This clone has just a few counts. This chain connects TRBV27 to TRBJ2-5; TRBD1 agrees at 7 bases. Matching the DNA end better, TRBJ2-7 makes the J call doubtful. CDR1 and CDR2 from the germline V gene are MNHEY and SMNVEV (reference sequence). This CDR3 is built from 15 residues. CDR3 sequence (DNA): TGTGCCAGCAGTGCCTATTCCGGGACAGCCTACGAGCAGTACTTC. Translating gives CASSAYSGTAYEQYF.

On this clone: Other DNA variants within this sample encode the same CDR3. The chain links TRBV18 to TRBJ1-2; a weak D match, TRBD1 (5 bases). The germline V and J ends were trimmed by 2 bases and 4 bases, with 17 bases remaining between them. Germline loops: CDR1 KGHSH, CDR2 LQKENI. The CDR3 extends over 16 amino acids. DNA for the CDR3: TGTGCCAGCTCACCATCAGGTCAGGGAAACTCCTATGGCTACACCTTC. Protein product: CASSPSGQGNSYGYTF.

This clone was observed at least ten times. The J gene is TRBJ1-3, the V gene TRBV19; D uncertain. Looked up from germline, CDR1 is LNHDA and CDR2 is SQIVND (reference sequence). The CDR3 totals 15 residues. With 6 bases removed from V and 1 base from J, the gap between germline ends came to 13 bases. CDR3 nucleotide sequence: TGTGCCAGTAGGGATCGTGGTTCTTCTGGAAACACCATATATTTT. It translates to CASRDRGSSGNTIYF.

The chain recombines TRBV2 with TRBJ1-2, with a weak D call TRBD1 (5 bases). CDR3 size: 14 residues. Germline CDR1 and CDR2: SNHLY and FYNNEI. The V end was cut by 11 bases, the J end by 3 bases, with 19 bases between. CDR3 DNA: TGTGCCTACGAAGGTGGGGGAAGCGACTATGGCTACACCTTC. This translates into CAYEGGGSDYGYTF.

The chain carries TRBV7-9 and TRBJ2-1; D ambiguous. The length of the CDR3 is 13 residues. Germline loops: CDR1 SEHNR, CDR2 FQNEAQ (reference sequence). Trimming took off 4 bases at V and 7 bases at J, with 11 bases between the two ends. The CDR3 spells CASSWGLANEQFF. The CDR3 DNA sequence: TGTGCCAGCAGCTGGGGTCTTGCAAATGAGCAGTTCTTC. Based on the CDR3 plus reference TRBV7-9 and TRBJ2-1, the full variable domain is DTGVSQNPRHKITKRGQNVTFRCDPISEHNRLYWYRQTLGQGPEFLTYFQNEAQLEKSRLLSDRFSAERPKGSFSTLEIQRTEQGDSAMYLCASSWGLANEQFFGPGTRLTVL.

The V and J genes are TRBV15 and TRBJ1-1; 7 bases agree with TRBD1. J gave up 4 bases and V 1 base, and 3 bases lay outside the gene matches. The CDR3 has 14 amino acids. From germline, CDR1 is LNHNV and CDR2 YYDKDF (reference sequence). CDR3 DNA: TGTGCCACCAGCAGAGTGGGACAGTTCACTGAAGCTTTCTTT. Translation: CATSRVGQFTEAFF. Full variable domain (rest looked up from reference TRBV15 and TRBJ1-1): DAMVIQNPRYQVTQFGKPVTLSCSQTLNHNVMYWYQQKSSQAPKLLFHYYDKDFNNEADTPDNFQSRRPNTSFCFLDIRSPGLGDTAMYLCATSRVGQFTEAFFGQGTRLTVV.

The chain employs TRBV4-1 and TRBJ1-4; 7 bases align to TRBD1. V shed 1 base, J shed 7 bases, and the junction held 9 bases outside the gene matches. CDR1 MGHRA and CDR2 YSYEKL come from the germline V gene. The CDR3 has 16 residues. The CDR3 spells CASSQVRQGQSEKLFF. The CDR3 DNA sequence: TGCGCCAGCAGCCAAGTGAGACAGGGCCAGTCTGAAAAACTGTTTTTT.

The chain uses TRBV9 and TRBJ2-2, with no clear D. The CDR3 covers 13 residues. V lost 1 base and J 3 bases, leaving 4 bases between the germline ends. Germline CDR1 reads SGDLS; CDR2 reads YYNGEE. CDR3 protein: CASSVHYTGELFF. The CDR3 DNA is TGTGCCAGCAGCGTACATTACACCGGGGAGCTGTTTTTT.

This clone was seen many times. This chain connects TRBV5-6 to TRBJ1-5; D gene ambiguous. The CDR3 length is 15 residues. Trimming pared 3 bases from V and 0 bases from J, leaving 10 bases between. Germline values: CDR1 SGHDT, CDR2 YYEEEE. The CDR3 region is CASSWLRDSNQPQHF. In DNA, the CDR3 is TGTGCCAGCAGCTGGTTGCGGGATAGCAATCAGCCCCAGCATTTT.

The chain recombines TRBV9 with TRBJ2-5; D possibly matches TRBD1 or TRBD2 (5 bases each). Trimming took off 3 bases at V and 3 bases at J, with 12 bases between the two ends. The CDR3 totals 14 residues. Germline V CDR1 and CDR2: SGDLS, YYNGEE. CDR3 in DNA: TGTGCCAGCAGCGACCGGGACCAAAAAGAGACCCAGTACTTC. It is translated as CASSDRDQKETQYF.

The gene calls are TRBV28 and TRBJ1-2; D is possibly TRBD1 (5 bases). The CDR3 runs 15 residues. Germline CDR1 is MDHEN and CDR2 is SYDVKM. V was trimmed by 5 bases and J by 4 bases, leaving 17 bases between them. CDR3 sequence: CASSPRTRPPYGYTF. The CDR3 DNA reads TGTGCCAGCAGTCCTAGGACAAGGCCACCCTATGGCTACACCTTC.